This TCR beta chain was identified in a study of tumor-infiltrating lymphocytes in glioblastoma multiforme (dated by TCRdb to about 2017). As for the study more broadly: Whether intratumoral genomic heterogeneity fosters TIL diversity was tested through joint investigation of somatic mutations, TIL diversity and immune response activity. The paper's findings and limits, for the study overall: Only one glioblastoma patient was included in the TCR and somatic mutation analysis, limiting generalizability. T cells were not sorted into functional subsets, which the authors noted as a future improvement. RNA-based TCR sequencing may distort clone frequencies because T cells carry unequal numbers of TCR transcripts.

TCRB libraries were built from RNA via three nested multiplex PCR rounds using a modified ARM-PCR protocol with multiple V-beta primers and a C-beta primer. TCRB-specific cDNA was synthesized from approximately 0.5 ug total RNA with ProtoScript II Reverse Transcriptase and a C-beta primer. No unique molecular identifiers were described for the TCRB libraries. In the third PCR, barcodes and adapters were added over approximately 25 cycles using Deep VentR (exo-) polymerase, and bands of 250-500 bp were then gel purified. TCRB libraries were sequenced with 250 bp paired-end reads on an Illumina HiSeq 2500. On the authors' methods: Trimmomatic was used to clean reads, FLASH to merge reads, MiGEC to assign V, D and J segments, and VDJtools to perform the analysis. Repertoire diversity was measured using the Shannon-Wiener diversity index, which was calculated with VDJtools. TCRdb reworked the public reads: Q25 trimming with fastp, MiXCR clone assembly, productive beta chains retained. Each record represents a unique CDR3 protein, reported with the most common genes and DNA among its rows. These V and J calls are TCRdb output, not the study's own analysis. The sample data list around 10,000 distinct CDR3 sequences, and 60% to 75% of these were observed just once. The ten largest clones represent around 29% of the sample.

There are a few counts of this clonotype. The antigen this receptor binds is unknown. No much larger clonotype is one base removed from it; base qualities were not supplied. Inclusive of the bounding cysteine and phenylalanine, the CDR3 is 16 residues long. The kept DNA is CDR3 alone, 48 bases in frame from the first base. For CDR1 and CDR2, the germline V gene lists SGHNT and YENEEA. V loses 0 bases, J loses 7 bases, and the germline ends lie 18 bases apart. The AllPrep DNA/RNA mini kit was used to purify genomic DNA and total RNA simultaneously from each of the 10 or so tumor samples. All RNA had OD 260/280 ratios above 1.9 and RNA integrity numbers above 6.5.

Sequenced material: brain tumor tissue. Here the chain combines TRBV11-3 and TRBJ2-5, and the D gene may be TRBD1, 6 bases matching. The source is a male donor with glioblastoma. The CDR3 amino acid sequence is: CASSLDQGQPLWTQYF. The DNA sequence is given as TGTGCCAGCAGCTTAGATCAAGGACAGCCCCTTTGGACCCAGTACTTC.